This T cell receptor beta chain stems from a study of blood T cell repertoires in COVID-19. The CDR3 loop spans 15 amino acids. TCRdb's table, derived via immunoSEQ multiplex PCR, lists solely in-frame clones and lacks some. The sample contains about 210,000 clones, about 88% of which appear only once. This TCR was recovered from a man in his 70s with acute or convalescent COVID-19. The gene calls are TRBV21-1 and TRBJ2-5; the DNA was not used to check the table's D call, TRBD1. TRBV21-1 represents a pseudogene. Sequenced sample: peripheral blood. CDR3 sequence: CASSKDRVGRETQYF. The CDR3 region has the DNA TGTGCCAGCAGCAAGGACAGGGTGGGTCGAGAGACCCAGTACTTC.